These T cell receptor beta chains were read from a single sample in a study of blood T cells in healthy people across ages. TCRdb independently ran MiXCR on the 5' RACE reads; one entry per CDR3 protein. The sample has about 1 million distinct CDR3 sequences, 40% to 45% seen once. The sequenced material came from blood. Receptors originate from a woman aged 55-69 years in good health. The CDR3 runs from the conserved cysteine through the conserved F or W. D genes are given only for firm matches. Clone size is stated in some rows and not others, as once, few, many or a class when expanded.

CDR3 protein: CASRGQGSGNEQFF
CDR3 DNA: TGTGCCAGCAGGGGGCAGGGATCAGGGAATGAGCAGTTCTTC
V gene: TRBV2
J gene: TRBJ2-1
clone size: .
D gene: .

CDR3 protein: CASSPSSGSTQYF
CDR3 DNA: TGTGCCAGCAGCCCCTCTAGCGGGTCAACGCAGTATTTT
V gene: TRBV7-9
J gene: TRBJ2-3
clone size: .
D gene: TRBD2

CDR3 protein: CASSMGIGVVGRDEQYF
CDR3 DNA: TGTGCCAGCAGCATGGGGATTGGCGTCGTGGGGCGGGACGAGCAGTACTTC
V gene: TRBV21-1
J gene: TRBJ2-7
clone size: few
D gene: .

CDR3 protein: CASRSTGSRSGNEQFF
CDR3 DNA: TGTGCCAGCAGATCTACAGGGTCCCGCTCGGGGAATGAGCAGTTCTTC
V gene: TRBV12-3/TRBV12-4
J gene: TRBJ2-1
clone size: .
D gene: .

CDR3 protein: CASGTGDEQFF
CDR3 DNA: TGTGCCAGCGGGACGGGGGATGAGCAGTTCTTC
V gene: TRBV7-6
J gene: TRBJ2-1
clone size: .
D gene: .

CDR3 protein: CASSLERPQSYEQYF
CDR3 DNA: TGTGCCAGCAGCCTTGAGCGGCCCCAATCCTACGAGCAGTACTTC
V gene: TRBV7-2
J gene: TRBJ2-7
clone size: .
D gene: .

CDR3 protein: CASSLREGTGELFF
CDR3 DNA: TGCGCCAGCAGCTTGCGGGAAGGGACCGGGGAGCTGTTTTTT
V gene: TRBV5-1
J gene: TRBJ2-2
clone size: many
D gene: .

CDR3 protein: CASSQEEAFRTDTQYF
CDR3 DNA: TGTGCCAGCAGCCAAGAAGAGGCCTTCAGGACAGATACGCAGTATTTT
V gene: TRBV14
J gene: TRBJ2-3
clone size: .
D gene: .

CDR3 protein: CASSSRTSGRETQYF
CDR3 DNA: TGTGCCAGCAGCTCCCGGACTAGCGGGAGGGAGACCCAGTACTTC
V gene: TRBV7-2
J gene: TRBJ2-5
clone size: .
D gene: TRBD2

CDR3 protein: CSVERTSSYNERFF
CDR3 DNA: TGCAGCGTTGAGCGGACCAGCTCCTACAATGAGCGGTTCTTC
V gene: TRBV29-1
J gene: TRBJ2-1
clone size: .
D gene: .

CDR3 protein: CSAAPGHQKILAKNIQYF
CDR3 DNA: TGCAGTGCTGCTCCGGGACACCAAAAAATTCTAGCCAAAAACATTCAGTACTTC
V gene: TRBV20-1
J gene: TRBJ2-4
clone size: .
D gene: .

CDR3 protein: CASSPSGQVLYGYTF
CDR3 DNA: TGTGCCAGCTCACCTTCCGGACAGGTTCTATATGGCTACACCTTC
V gene: TRBV18
J gene: TRBJ1-2
clone size: once
D gene: TRBD1

CDR3 protein: CATSDLHEGVYGYTF
CDR3 DNA: TGTGCCACCAGTGATTTGCATGAGGGAGTCTATGGCTACACCTTC
V gene: TRBV24-1
J gene: TRBJ1-2
clone size: .
D gene: .

CDR3 protein: CTSSLDAGSNQPQHF
CDR3 DNA: TGTACCAGCAGCTTAGATGCGGGAAGCAATCAGCCCCAGCATTTT
V gene: TRBV7-2
J gene: TRBJ1-5
clone size: .
D gene: .

CDR3 protein: CSVYEGGGTGELFF
CDR3 DNA: TGCAGCGTTTACGAGGGAGGGGGCACCGGGGAGCTGTTTTTT
V gene: TRBV29-1
J gene: TRBJ2-2
clone size: .
D gene: .

CDR3 protein: CASSLSWRKGYNEQFF
CDR3 DNA: TGTGCCAGCAGCTTATCGTGGCGGAAAGGGTACAATGAGCAGTTCTTC
V gene: TRBV7-2
J gene: TRBJ2-1
clone size: .
D gene: .

CDR3 protein: CATIQVQGGETQYF
CDR3 DNA: TGTGCCACCATACAGGTTCAAGGCGGGGAGACCCAGTACTTC
V gene: TRBV11-2
J gene: TRBJ2-5
clone size: .
D gene: .

CDR3 protein: CSVSTGTGRETQYF
CDR3 DNA: TGCAGCGTCAGTACCGGGACAGGGAGGGAGACCCAGTACTTC
V gene: TRBV29-1
J gene: TRBJ2-5
clone size: .
D gene: TRBD1